This T cell receptor (beta chain) was captured by sequencing in a study of shared clonotypes between healthy human individuals. For the study at large: Samples came from a couple of female and three male donors aged 18 to 49.

TCRdb's table, derived via immunoSEQ multiplex PCR, lists solely in-frame clones and lacks some. The sample has about 1.1 million clones; about 80% are singletons. Material for sequencing was memory CD4+ T cells from PBMCs. Subset reported: CD45RA-negative fraction. The TCR sequence derives from a man aged 18 to 29 in good health. Some clones in this sample may be carry-over from other donors' samples.

CDR3 region: CASSPGSGTYEQYF. CDR3 bases: TGTGCCAGCAGCCCCGGGAGTGGTACCTACGAGCAGTACTTC. The rearrangement joins TRBV11-2 to TRBJ2-7, with D tentatively TRBD2 (6 bases). The CDR3 has 14 amino acids. V was cut by 5 bases and J by 2 bases, with 13 bases left in between. Germline lookup yields CDR1 SGHAT and CDR2 FQNNGV.